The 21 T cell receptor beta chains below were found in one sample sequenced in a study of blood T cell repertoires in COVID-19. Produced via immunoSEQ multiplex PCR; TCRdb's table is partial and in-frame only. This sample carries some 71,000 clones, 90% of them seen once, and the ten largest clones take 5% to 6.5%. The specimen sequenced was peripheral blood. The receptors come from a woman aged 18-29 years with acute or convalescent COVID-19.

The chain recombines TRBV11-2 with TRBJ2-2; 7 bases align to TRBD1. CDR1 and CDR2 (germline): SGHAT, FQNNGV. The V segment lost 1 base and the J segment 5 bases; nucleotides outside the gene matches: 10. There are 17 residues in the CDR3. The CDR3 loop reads CASSLGGGPVSTGELFF. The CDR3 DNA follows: TGTGCCAGCAGCTTAGGAGGGGGCCCCGTGAGTACCGGGGAGCTGTTTTTT.

The CDR3 spells CASSRTGANEKLFF. In DNA form, the CDR3 reads TGTGCCAGCAGTCGGACAGGCGCTAATGAAAAACTGTTTTTT. This rearrangement joins TRBV6-2 or TRBV6-3 to TRBJ1-4; 7 bases map to TRBD1. The germline V gene has CDR1 MNHEY and CDR2 SVGEGT. V lost 5 bases and J lost 3; bases outside the gene matches: 3. This CDR3 is built from 14 residues.

In DNA, the CDR3 is TGTGCCTGGAGTGTACGCCGCCAGGAAGGAAACACCATATATTTT. Its protein is CAWSVRRQEGNTIYF. V and J are TRBV30 and TRBJ1-3; D ambiguous. The V end lost 0 bases, the J end lost 4 bases, and 13 bases lay between the germline ends. In germline, CDR1 is GTSNPN, CDR2 SVGIG (reference sequence). CDR3 size: 15 residues.

CDR3 residues: CASSSRSGGAYTQYF. The DNA for the CDR3 is TGTGCCAGCTCGTCCCGGAGCGGGGGGGCCTATACGCAGTATTTT. The rearrangement uses TRBV5-4 and TRBJ2-3; 10 bases are shared with TRBD2. Germline V CDR1 and CDR2: SGHNT, YYREEE (reference sequence). The CDR3 extends over 15 amino acids. Unmatched junction bases numbered 12, after V lost 7 bases and J lost 7 bases. The entire variable domain, with the rest obtained from reference TRBV5-4 and TRBJ2-3, is as follows: ETGVTQSPTHLIKTRGQQVTLRCSSQSGHNTVSWYQQALGQGPQFIFQYYREEENGRGNFPPRFSGLQFPNYSSELNVNALELDDSALYLCASSSRSGGAYTQYFGPGTRLTVL.

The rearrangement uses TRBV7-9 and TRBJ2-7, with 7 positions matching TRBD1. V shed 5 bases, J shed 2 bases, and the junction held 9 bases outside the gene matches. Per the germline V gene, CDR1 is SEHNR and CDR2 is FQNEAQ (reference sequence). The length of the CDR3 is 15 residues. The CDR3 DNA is TGTGCCAGCAGCCTGGGACAGAGGGCACCCTACGAGCAGTACTTC. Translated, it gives CASSLGQRAPYEQYF. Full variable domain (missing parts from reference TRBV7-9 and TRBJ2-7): DTGVSQNPRHKITKRGQNVTFRCDPISEHNRLYWYRQTLGQGPEFLTYFQNEAQLEKSRLLSDRFSAERPKGSFSTLEIQRTEQGDSAMYLCASSLGQRAPYEQYFGPGTRLTVT.

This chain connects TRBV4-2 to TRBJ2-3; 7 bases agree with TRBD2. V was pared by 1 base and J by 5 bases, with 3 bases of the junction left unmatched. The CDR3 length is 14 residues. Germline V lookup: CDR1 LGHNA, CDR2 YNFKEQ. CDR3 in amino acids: CASSQGLAVDTQYF. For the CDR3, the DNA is TGTGCCAGCAGCCAAGGACTAGCAGTAGATACGCAGTATTTT.

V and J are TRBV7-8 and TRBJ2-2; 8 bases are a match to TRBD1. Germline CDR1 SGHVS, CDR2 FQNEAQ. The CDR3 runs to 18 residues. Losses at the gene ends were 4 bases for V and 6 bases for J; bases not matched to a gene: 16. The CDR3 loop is CASSSRLGTGFGAGELFF. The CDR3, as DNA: TGTGCCAGCAGCTCCCGCCTCGGGACAGGCTTTGGGGCCGGGGAGCTGTTTTTT.

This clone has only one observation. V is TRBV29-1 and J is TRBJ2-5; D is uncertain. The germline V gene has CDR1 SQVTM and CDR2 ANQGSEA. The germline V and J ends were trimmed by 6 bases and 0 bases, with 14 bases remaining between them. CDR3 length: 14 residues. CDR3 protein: CSVAISPYQETQYF. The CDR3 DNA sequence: TGCAGCGTGGCAATTTCTCCCTACCAAGAGACCCAGTACTTC.

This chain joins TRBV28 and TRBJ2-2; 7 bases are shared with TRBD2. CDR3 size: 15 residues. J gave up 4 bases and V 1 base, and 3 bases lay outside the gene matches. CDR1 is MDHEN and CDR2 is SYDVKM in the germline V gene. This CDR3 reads CASSLFRGGTGELFF. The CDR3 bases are TGTGCCAGCAGTTTATTTCGCGGGGGCACCGGGGAGCTGTTTTTT.

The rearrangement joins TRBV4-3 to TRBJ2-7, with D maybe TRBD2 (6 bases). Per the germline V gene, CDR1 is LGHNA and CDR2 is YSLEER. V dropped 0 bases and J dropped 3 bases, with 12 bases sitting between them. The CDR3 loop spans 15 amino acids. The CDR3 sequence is CASSQDPSADYEQYF. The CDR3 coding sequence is TGCGCCAGCAGCCAAGATCCTAGCGCCGACTACGAGCAGTACTTC.

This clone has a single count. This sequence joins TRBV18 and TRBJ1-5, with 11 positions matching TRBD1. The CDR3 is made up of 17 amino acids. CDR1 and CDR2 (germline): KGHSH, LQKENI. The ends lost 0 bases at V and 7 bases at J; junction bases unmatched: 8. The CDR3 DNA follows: TGTGCCAGCTCACCACCGACGGGACAGGGGGTTGGGCAGCCCCAGCATTTT. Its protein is CASSPPTGQGVGQPQHF. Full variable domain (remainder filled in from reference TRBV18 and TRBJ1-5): NAGVMQNPRHLVRRRGQEARLRCSPMKGHSHVYWYRQLPEEGLKFMVYLQKENIIDESGMPKERFSAEFPKEGPSILRIQQVVRGDSAAYFCASSPPTGQGVGQPQHFGDGTRLSIL.

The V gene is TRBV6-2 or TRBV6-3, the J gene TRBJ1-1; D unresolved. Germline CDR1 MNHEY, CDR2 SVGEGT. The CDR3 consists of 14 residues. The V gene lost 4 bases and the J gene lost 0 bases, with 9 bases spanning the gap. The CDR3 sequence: CASSFRVLNTEAFF. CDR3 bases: TGTGCCAGCAGTTTCCGTGTCCTGAACACTGAAGCTTTCTTT.

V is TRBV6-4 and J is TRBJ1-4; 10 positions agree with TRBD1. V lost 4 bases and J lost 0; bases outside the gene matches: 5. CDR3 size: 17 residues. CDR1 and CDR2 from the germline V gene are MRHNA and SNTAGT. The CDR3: CASSGTGGNATNEKLFF. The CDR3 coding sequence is TGTGCCAGCAGTGGGACAGGGGGTAATGCAACTAATGAAAAACTGTTTTTT.

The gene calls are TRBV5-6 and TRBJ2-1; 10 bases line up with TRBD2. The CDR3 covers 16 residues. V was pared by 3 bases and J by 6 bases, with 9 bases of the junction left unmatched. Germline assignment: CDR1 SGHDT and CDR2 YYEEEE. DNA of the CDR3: TGTGCCAGCAGCTGGGGGCTTGTAGCGGGAGGCAATGAGCAGTTCTTC. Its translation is CASSWGLVAGGNEQFF.

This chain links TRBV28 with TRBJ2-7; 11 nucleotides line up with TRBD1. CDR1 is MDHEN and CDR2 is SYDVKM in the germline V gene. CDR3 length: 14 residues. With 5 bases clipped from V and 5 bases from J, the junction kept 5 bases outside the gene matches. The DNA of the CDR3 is TGTGCCAGCAGTCCGCTGGGACAGGGGGACGAGCAGTACTTC. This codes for CASSPLGQGDEQYF.

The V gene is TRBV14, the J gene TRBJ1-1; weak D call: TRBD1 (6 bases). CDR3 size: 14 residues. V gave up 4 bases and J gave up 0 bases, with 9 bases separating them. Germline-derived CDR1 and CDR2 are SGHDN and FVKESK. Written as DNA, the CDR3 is TGTGCCAGCAGCCTACAGGGTATGAACACTGAAGCTTTCTTT. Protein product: CASSLQGMNTEAFF.

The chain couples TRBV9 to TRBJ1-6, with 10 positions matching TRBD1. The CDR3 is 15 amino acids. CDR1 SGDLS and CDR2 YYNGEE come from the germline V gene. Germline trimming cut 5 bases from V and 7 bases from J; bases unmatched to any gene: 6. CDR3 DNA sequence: TGTGCCAGCAGGAGCCTGGGACAGGGGAATTCACCCCTCCACTTT. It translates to CASRSLGQGNSPLHF.

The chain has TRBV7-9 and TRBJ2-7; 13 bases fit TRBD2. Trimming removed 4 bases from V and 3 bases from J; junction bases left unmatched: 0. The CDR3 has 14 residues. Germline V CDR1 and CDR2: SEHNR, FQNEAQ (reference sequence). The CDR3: CASSWTSGSYEQYF. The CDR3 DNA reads TGTGCCAGCAGCTGGACTAGCGGGAGCTACGAGCAGTACTTC.

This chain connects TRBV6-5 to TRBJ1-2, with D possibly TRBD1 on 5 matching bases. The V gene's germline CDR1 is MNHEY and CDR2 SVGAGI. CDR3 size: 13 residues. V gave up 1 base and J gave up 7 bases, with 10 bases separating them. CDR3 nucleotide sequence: TGTGCCAGCAGTTACTTCGGGACTGGTGGCTACACCTTC. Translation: CASSYFGTGGYTF.

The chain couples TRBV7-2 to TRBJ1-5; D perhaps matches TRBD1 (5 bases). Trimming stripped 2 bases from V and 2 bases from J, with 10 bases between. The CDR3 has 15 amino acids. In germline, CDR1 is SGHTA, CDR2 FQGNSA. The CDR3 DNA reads TGTGCCAGCAGCTTAACAGGAAGGGGCAATCAGCCCCAGCATTTT. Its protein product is CASSLTGRGNQPQHF.

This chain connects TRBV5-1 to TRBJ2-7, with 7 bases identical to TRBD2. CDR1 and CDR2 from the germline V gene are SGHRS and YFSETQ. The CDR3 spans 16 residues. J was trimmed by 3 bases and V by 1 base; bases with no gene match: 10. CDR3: CASSLSSSGAVYEQYF. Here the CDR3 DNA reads TGCGCCAGCAGCTTGTCGTCCAGCGGGGCCGTCTACGAGCAGTACTTC.